The clone carrying this TCR beta chain was recorded a few times. Its antigen is not identified. The CDR3 is 15 amino acids. The germline V gene has CDR1 MDHEN and CDR2 SYDVKM. V lost 7 bases and J lost 1, with 14 bases in between. This record belongs to a study of cytomegalovirus exposure and HLA in healthy donors. Overall study results and limits: It emerged from a later analysis that several of the most significant clusters appeared to be linked to common viral pathogens. In an earlier analysis, most TCR beta V segments were productive about 87% or about 30% of the time.

PCR primers comprised 60 Vbeta and 13 Jbeta primers. The protocol was immunoSEQ multiplex PCR, while the TCRdb copy is restricted to in-frame clones and leaves out a portion. This repertoire shows tens of thousands of clones, under 80% found once; its top ten account for roughly 6.7%. The source material was PBMCs. The chain uses TRBV28 and TRBJ1-3; D is perhaps TRBD1 (6 bases). The TCR was taken from a woman under 40 in good health and CMV-seronegative. The CDR3 region has the DNA TGTGCCAGCAAGTTGGACACAGGGTCTGGAAACACCATATATTTT. It is translated as CASKLDTGSGNTIYF.